This is a list of T cell receptor beta chains from one sample in a study of control samples from healthy donors and cancer patients. Sequencing used immunoSEQ multiplex PCR; TCRdb keeps in-frame clones, though not all of them. The sample lists tens of thousands of clones, about nine tenths seen once, with approximately 6% in the top ten. The specimen was blood. These receptors came from a man aged 50 or older in good health. CDR3s leave out the opening cysteine and the closing phenylalanine or tryptophan. Size values are once, few and many counts, or a class for expanded clones, and some rows have none.

v_call,j_call,clone_size,cdr3_aa
TRBV9,TRBJ2-7,-,ASSVEGTGGYEQY
TRBV7-7,TRBJ2-3,few,ASSVAGGSDTQY
TRBV5-1,TRBJ1-1,once,ASSWGHLGTPFEAF
TRBV14,TRBJ2-7,-,ASSQRFPGQGAAEQY
TRBV5-1,TRBJ1-1,-,ASSLQGPNTEAF
TRBV18,TRBJ1-2,-,ASSPRRTENLNYGYT
TRBV13,TRBJ2-6,-,ASSFRGLRASAGANVLT
TRBV5-1,TRBJ1-3,-,ASSRSLGEGNTIY
TRBV5-1,TRBJ2-5,-,ASSTGQAGQETQY
TRBV19,TRBJ1-2,-,ASSRDRVNGGYT
TRBV7-7,TRBJ1-2,-,ASRKGGYT
TRBV28,TRBJ2-7,-,ASSFSSYEQY
TRBV3-1/TRBV3-2,TRBJ1-6,-,ASSSPWENSPLH
TRBV7-3,TRBJ2-7,-,ASSLTSGAYEQY
TRBV29-1,TRBJ1-2,once,SVEDGNYGYT
TRBV5-4,TRBJ2-6,-,ASSLGDSGANVLT